The subject of this entry is one TCR beta chain. The record originates from a study of shared clonotypes between healthy human individuals. Assay used: immunoSEQ multiplex PCR; TCRdb lists only in-frame clones, some missing. In the table there are 110,000 or so clones, more than 65% of which are singletons. Germline CDR1 reads MNHEY; CDR2 reads SMNVEV (reference sequence). This CDR3 is 13 amino acids long. V dropped 3 bases and J dropped 3 bases, with 9 bases sitting between them. CCR7-negative CD45RA+ TemRA cells were pooled with CD45RO+ cells for CD8 memory. The TCR was taken from a woman younger than 45 in good health. The chain links TRBV27 to TRBJ2-7, with D hard to call. The sample was memory CD8+ T cells sorted from blood. The subset denotes: CD45RO+ cells pooled with CCR7-negative TemRA cells. The CDR3 DNA sequence: TGTGCCAGCAGTTTTCGAGTCGACTACGAGCAGTACTTC. Translating gives CASSFRVDYEQYF.